This T cell receptor beta chain stems from a study of blood T cell repertoires in COVID-19. About the research overall: Sources were T cells, B-cell-depleted T cells, or PBMCs; the material itself was cDNA or gDNA.

The CDR3 sequence is 16 residues long. With V trimmed by 1 base and J by 3 bases, 6 bases remained unmatched. CDR1 LGHNA and CDR2 YSLEER come from the germline V gene. Here immunoSEQ multiplex PCR was the method, and the copy in TCRdb shows in-frame clones only, minus some. The sample consists of some 53,000 clones, 87% of them appearing once. This chain links TRBV4-3 with TRBJ2-3; TRBD2 matches at 8 bases. Specimen: peripheral blood. The TCR originated in a human donor with active COVID-19. The donor label of this sample is uncertain. The CDR3 bases are TGCGCCAGCAGCCAAGTCGGGGGGGTTTGGACAGATACGCAGTATTTT. It yields the protein CASSQVGGVWTDTQYF.